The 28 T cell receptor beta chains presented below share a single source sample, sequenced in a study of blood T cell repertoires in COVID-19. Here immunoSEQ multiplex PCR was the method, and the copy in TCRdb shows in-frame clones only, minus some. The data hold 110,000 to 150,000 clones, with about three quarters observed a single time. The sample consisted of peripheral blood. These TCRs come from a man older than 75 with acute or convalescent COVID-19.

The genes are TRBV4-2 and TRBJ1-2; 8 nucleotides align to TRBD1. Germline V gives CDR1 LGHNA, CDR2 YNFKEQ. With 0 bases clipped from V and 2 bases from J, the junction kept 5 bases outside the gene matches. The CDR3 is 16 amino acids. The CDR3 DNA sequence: TGTGCCAGCAGCCAAGATCTGACAGGGGAAAACTATGGCTACACCTTC. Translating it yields CASSQDLTGENYGYTF.

CDR3 sequence (DNA): TGTGCCAGCAGTTACGGGACAGGGGGGCAGCCCCAGCATTTT. Amino acid sequence: CASSYGTGGQPQHF. The V and J genes are TRBV6-2 or TRBV6-3 and TRBJ1-5, with 11 positions matching TRBD1. The junction had 1 base not matched to a gene; V was cut back by 2 bases and J by 7 bases. The germline gives CDR1 MNHEY, CDR2 SVGEGT. This CDR3 has 14 amino acids.

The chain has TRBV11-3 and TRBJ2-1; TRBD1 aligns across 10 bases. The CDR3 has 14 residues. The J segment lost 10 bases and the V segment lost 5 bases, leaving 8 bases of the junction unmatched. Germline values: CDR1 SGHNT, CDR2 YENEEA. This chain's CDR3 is CASSPGTGAGEQFF. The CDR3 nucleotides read TGTGCCAGCAGCCCCGGGACAGGGGCGGGGGAGCAGTTCTTC. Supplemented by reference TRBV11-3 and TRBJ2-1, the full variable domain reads EAGVVQSPRYKIIEKKQPVAFWCNPISGHNTLYWYLQNLGQGPELLIRYENEEAVDDSQLPKDRFSAERLKGVDSTLKIQPAELGDSAVYLCASSPGTGAGEQFFGPGTRLTVL.

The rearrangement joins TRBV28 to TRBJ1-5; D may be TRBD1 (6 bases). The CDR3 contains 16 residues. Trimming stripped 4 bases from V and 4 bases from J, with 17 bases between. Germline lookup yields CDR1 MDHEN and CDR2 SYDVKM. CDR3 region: CASSSPAGAGNQPQHF. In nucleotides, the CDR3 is TGTGCCAGCAGTTCACCGGCGGGGGCTGGGAATCAGCCCCAGCATTTT.

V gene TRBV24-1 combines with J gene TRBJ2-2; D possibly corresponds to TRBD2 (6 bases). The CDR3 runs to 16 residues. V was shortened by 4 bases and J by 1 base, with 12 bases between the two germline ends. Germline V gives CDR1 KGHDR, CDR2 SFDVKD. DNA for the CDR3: TGTGCCACCAGTGACCTTGGGACTCAGAACACCGGGGAGCTGTTTTTT. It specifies CATSDLGTQNTGELFF.

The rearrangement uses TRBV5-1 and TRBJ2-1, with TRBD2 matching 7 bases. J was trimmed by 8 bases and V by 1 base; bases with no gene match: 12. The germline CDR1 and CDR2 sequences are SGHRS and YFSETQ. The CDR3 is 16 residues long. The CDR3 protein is CASSLKTSGGVDEQFF. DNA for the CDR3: TGCGCCAGCAGCTTGAAGACGTCGGGGGGAGTCGATGAGCAGTTCTTC.

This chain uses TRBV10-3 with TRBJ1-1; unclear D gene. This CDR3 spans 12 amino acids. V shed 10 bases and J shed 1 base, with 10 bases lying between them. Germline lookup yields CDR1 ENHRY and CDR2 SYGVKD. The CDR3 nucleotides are TGTGCCACTACGGGAGGGAACACTGAAGCTTTCTTT. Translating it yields CATTGGNTEAFF.

The CDR3 sequence is CASSQGFGTDTQYF. In DNA, the CDR3 is TGTGCCAGCAGTCAGGGTTTCGGCACAGATACGCAGTATTTT. V usage is TRBV6-5 and J usage is TRBJ2-3, with D possibly TRBD1 on 5 matching bases. The V gene lost 5 bases and the J gene lost 1 base, with 10 bases spanning the gap. Germline assignment: CDR1 MNHEY and CDR2 SVGAGI. The CDR3 extends over 14 amino acids.

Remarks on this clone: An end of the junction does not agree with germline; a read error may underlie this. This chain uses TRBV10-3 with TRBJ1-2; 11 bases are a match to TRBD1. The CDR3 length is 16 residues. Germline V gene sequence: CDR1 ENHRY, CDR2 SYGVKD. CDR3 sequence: CAISGVGTGGLATPLF. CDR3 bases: TGTGCCATCAGTGGAGTTGGGACAGGGGGTTTGGCTACACCTCTCTTC.

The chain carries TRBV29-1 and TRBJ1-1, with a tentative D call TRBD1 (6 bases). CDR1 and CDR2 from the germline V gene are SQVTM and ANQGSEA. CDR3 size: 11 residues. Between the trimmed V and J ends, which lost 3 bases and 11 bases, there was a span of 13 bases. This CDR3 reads CSVDTDRRAFF. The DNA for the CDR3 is TGCAGCGTTGATACGGACAGAAGGGCTTTCTTT.

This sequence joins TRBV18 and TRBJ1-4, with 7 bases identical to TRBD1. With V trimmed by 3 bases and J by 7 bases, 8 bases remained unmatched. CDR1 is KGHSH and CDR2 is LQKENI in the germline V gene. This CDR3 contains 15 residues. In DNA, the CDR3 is TGTGCCAGCTCACCCGACAGGGTGGGTGCTGAAAAACTGTTTTTT. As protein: CASSPDRVGAEKLFF.

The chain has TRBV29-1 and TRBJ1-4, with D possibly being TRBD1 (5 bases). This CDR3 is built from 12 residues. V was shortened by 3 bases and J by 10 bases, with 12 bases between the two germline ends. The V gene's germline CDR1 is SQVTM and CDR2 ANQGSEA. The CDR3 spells CSVEKGIGKLFF. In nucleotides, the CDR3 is TGCAGCGTTGAGAAGGGGATAGGAAAACTGTTTTTT.

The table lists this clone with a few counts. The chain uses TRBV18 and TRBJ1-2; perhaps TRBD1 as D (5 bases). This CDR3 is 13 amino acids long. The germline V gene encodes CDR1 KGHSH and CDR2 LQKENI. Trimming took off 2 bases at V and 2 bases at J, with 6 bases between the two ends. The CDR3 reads CASSPDSNYGYTF. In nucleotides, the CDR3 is TGTGCCAGCTCACCAGACAGCAACTATGGCTACACCTTC.

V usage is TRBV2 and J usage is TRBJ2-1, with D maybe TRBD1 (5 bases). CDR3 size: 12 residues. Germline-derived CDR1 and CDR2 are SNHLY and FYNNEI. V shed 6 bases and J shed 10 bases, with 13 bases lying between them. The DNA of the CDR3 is TGTGCCAGCAGGCGAACAGGTATCGAGCAGTTCTTC. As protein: CASRRTGIEQFF.

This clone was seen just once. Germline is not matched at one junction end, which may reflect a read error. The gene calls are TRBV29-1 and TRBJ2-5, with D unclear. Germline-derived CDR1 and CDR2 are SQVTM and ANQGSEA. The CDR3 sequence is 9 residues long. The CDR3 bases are TGCAGCGTCGAAGAGACCCAGTACTTC. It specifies CSVEETQYF.

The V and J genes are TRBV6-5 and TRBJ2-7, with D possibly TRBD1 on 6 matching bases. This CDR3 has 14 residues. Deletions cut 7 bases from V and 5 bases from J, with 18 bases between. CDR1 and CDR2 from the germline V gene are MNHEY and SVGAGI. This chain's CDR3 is CASTLTGLSHEQYF. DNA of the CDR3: TGTGCCAGCACGTTAACAGGGTTAAGCCACGAGCAGTACTTC.

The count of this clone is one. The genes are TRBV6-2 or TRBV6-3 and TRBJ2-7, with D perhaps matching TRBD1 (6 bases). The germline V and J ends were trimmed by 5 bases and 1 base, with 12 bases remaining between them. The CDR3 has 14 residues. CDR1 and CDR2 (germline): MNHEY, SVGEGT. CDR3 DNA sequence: TGTGCCAGCAGTACACTACAGGGTTCCTACGAGCAGTACTTC. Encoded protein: CASSTLQGSYEQYF.

The CDR3 coding sequence is TGCGCCAGCAGCCCTGGCGAGGCTGGCCGCGAGCAGTACTTC. Its protein product is CASSPGEAGREQYF. The chain links TRBV5-1 to TRBJ2-7; D uncertain. V was shortened by 4 bases and J by 6 bases, with 17 bases between the two germline ends. The germline V gene encodes CDR1 SGHRS and CDR2 YFSETQ. This CDR3 has 14 amino acids. Complete variable domain (other parts from reference TRBV5-1 and TRBJ2-7): KAGVTQTPRYLIKTRGQQVTLSCSPISGHRSVSWYQQTPGQGLQFLFEYFSETQRNKGNFPGRFSGRQFSNSRSEMNVSTLELGDSALYLCASSPGEAGREQYFGPGTRLTVT.

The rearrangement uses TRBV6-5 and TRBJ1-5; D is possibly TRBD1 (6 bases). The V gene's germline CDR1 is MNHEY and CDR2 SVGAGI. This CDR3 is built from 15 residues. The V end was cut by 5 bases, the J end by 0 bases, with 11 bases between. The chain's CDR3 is CASSLQGNSNQPQHF. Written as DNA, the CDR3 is TGTGCCAGCAGTCTGCAGGGGAATAGCAATCAGCCCCAGCATTTT.

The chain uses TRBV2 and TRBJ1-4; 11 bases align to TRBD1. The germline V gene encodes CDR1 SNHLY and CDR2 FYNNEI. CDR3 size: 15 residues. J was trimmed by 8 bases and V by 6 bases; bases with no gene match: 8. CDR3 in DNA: TGTGCCAGCAGATACCGGGACAGGGGGGGAGAAAAACTGTTTTTT. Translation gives CASRYRDRGGEKLFF.

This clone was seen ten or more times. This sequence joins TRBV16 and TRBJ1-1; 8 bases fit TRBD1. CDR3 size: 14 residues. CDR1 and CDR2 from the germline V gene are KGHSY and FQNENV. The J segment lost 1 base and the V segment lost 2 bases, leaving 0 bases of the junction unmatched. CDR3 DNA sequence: TGTGCCAGCAGCCAAGGACAGGGGAACACTGAAGCTTTCTTT. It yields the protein CASSQGQGNTEAFF.

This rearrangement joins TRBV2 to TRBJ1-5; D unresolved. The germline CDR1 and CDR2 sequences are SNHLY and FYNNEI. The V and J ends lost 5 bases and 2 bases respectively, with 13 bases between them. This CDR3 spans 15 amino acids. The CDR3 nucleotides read TGTGCCAGCAGTCCGAAGTTGGGAGGCAATCAGCCCCAGCATTTT. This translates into CASSPKLGGNQPQHF. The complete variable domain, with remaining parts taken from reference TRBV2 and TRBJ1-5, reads EPEVTQTPSHQVTQMGQEVILRCVPISNHLYFYWYRQILGQKVEFLVSFYNNEISEKSEIFDDQFSVERPDGSNFTLKIRSTKLEDSAMYFCASSPKLGGNQPQHFGDGTRLSIL.

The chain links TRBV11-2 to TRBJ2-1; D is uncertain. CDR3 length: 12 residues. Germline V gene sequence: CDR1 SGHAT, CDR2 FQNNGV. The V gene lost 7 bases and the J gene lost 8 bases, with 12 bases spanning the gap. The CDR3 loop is CASTLNSDEQFF. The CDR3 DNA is TGTGCCAGCACCCTGAATTCGGATGAGCAGTTCTTC.

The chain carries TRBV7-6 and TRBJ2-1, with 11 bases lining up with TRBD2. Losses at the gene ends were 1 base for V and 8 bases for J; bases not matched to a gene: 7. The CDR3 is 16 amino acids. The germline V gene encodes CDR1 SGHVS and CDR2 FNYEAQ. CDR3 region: CASSLGASGGMDEQFF. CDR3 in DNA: TGTGCCAGCAGCTTAGGAGCTAGCGGGGGGATGGATGAGCAGTTCTTC.

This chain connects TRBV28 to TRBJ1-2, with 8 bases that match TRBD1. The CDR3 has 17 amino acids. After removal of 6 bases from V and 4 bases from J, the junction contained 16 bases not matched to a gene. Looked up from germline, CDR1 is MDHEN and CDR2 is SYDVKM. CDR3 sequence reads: CASSPPPGTGYGYGYTF. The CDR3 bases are TGTGCCAGCAGCCCTCCCCCCGGGACAGGTTACGGCTATGGCTACACCTTC.

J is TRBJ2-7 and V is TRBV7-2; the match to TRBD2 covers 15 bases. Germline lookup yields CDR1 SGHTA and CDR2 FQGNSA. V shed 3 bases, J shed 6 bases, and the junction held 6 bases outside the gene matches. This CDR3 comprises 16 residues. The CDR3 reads CASSLTGLAGGPEQYF. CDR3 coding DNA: TGTGCCAGCAGCTTGACTGGACTAGCGGGGGGGCCCGAGCAGTACTTC.

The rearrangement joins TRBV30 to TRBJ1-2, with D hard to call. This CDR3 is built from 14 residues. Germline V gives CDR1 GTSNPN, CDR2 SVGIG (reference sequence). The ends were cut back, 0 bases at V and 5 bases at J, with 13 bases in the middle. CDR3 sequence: CAWSVQSTGYGYTF. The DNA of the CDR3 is TGTGCCTGGAGTGTACAATCGACGGGTTATGGCTACACCTTC.

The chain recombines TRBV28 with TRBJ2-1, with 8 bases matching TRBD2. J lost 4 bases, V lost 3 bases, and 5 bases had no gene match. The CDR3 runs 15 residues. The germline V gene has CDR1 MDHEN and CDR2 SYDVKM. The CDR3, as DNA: TGTGCCAGCAGTTTTGTCCGGGGGGGTTACAATGAGCAGTTCTTC. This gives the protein CASSFVRGGYNEQFF.